Below are 25 T cell receptor beta chains sequenced from a single sample in a study of T cells in Graves' hyperthyroidism and ophthalmopathy. RNA transcripts yielded amplified TCR beta CDR3 regions. An initial round of RT-PCR targeting the TCR CDR3 relied on the HTBI primer set. TCRdb used MiXCR to reprocess the multiplex PCR reads, holding one entry per CDR3 protein. Of around 250,000 distinct CDR3 sequences listed, approximately 14% are singletons. The source material was blood. Source of these receptors: a woman between 35 and 50 years old with Graves' hyperthyroidism that later progressed to Graves' ophthalmopathy.

At least ten counts were recorded for this clonotype. The chain joins TRBV3-1 to TRBJ1-4; TRBD1 aligns across 8 bases. Germline CDR1 and CDR2: LGHDT and YNNKEL (reference sequence). V shed 1 base, J shed 8 bases, and the junction held 9 bases outside the gene matches. The CDR3 loop spans 16 amino acids. CDR3 residues: CASSQVSTGANEKLFF. In DNA, the CDR3 is TGTGCCAGCAGCCAAGTATCGACAGGGGCGAACGAAAAACTGTTTTTT.

There are many counts of this clonotype. The genes are TRBV7-9 and TRBJ2-1, with 12 bases matching TRBD2. The CDR3 runs to 16 residues. V lost 4 bases, J lost 0 bases, and 1 base stayed unmatched. CDR1 and CDR2 from the germline V gene are SEHNR and FQNEAQ (reference sequence). DNA of the CDR3: TGTGCCAGCAGCTCACTAGCGGGAGGCTCCTACAATGAGCAGTTCTTC. Its protein is CASSSLAGGSYNEQFF.

Here the CDR3 reads CASSLEEGMNTEAFF. CDR3 DNA sequence: TGTGCCAGCAGCTTAGAAGAGGGAATGAACACTGAAGCTTTCTTT. The V and J genes are TRBV11-2 and TRBJ1-1; D is ambiguous. This CDR3 is built from 15 residues. The germline CDR1 and CDR2 sequences are SGHAT and FQNNGV. The V gene lost 0 bases and the J gene lost 0 bases, with 8 bases spanning the gap.

This clonotype was observed many times. The rearrangement uses TRBV11-3 and TRBJ2-6; D tentatively fits TRBD1 or TRBD2 (7 bases each). Per the germline V gene, CDR1 is SGHNT and CDR2 is YENEEA. V was clipped by 5 bases and J by 0 bases, with 17 bases between them. The CDR3 covers 18 residues. CDR3 DNA sequence: TGTGCCAGCAGCCCAACTGCGGGGGACAGCTCTGGGGCCAACGTCCTGACTTTC. Protein: CASSPTAGDSSGANVLTF.

The table lists this clonotype with many counts. The chain links TRBV12-3 or TRBV12-4 to TRBJ1-3; maybe TRBD1 (5 bases). This CDR3 has 15 residues. The ends were cut back, 3 bases at V and 7 bases at J, with 16 bases in the middle. This chain's CDR3 is CASSFGQGGGNTIYF. CDR3 DNA sequence: TGTGCCAGCAGTTTTGGGCAGGGCGGTGGGAACACCATATATTTT.

This clonotype was counted at least ten times. The chain links TRBV19 to TRBJ2-3, with D perhaps matching TRBD1 (5 bases). Germline CDR1 is LNHDA and CDR2 is SQIVND (reference sequence). The germline V and J ends were trimmed by 1 base and 3 bases, with 11 bases remaining between them. This CDR3 spans 15 amino acids. CDR3 residues: CASSIVRQSTDTQYF. CDR3 DNA sequence: TGTGCCAGTAGTATAGTGCGACAGTCGACAGATACGCAGTATTTT.

This clonotype has a single count. This sequence may be a read error, since a much larger clone differs from it by one base. J is TRBJ1-5 and V is TRBV7-9, with unresolved D. CDR1 and CDR2 from the germline V gene are SEHNR and FQNEAQ (reference sequence). The CDR3 consists of 15 residues. Deletions cut 1 base from V and 2 bases from J, with 9 bases between. The CDR3 nucleotides read TGTGCCAGCAGCTTAGGAAGGACGGGCAATCAGCCCCAGCATTTT. It codes for CASSLGRTGNQPQHF.

The rearrangement joins TRBV3-1 to TRBJ2-7; 9 bases map to TRBD1. Per germline, CDR1 LGHDT and CDR2 YNNKEL (reference sequence). This CDR3 contains 16 residues. The V segment lost 4 bases and the J segment 5 bases; nucleotides outside the gene matches: 12. CDR3 residues: CASSRDGTGNIHEQYF. The CDR3 DNA reads as TGTGCCAGCAGCCGCGACGGGACAGGGAATATCCACGAGCAGTACTTC.

This chain uses TRBV20-1 with TRBJ2-1; a weak D match, TRBD2 (7 bases). This CDR3 has 14 residues. Between the trimmed V and J ends, which lost 6 bases and 12 bases, there was a span of 24 bases. The germline V gene encodes CDR1 DFQATT and CDR2 SNEGSKA (reference sequence). In DNA, the CDR3 is TGCAGTGCCAGACTCGCGGGAGCCGACAGGTGGCAGTTCTTC. It yields the protein CSARLAGADRWQFF.

This clonotype was seen only a few times. The chain employs TRBV4-1 and TRBJ2-1; D perhaps matches TRBD1 (6 bases). The germline V and J ends were trimmed by 4 bases and 0 bases, with 13 bases remaining between them. Germline lookup yields CDR1 MGHRA and CDR2 YSYEKL. The CDR3 covers 16 residues. The CDR3: CASSLNRVSSYNEQFF. CDR3 bases: TGCGCCAGCAGCCTAAACAGGGTTAGCTCCTACAATGAGCAGTTCTTC.

Turning to this clonotype: A read error is possible here, since a much larger clone lies one base away. The chain couples TRBV28 to TRBJ2-7, with D possibly being TRBD1 (5 bases). The CDR3 totals 15 residues. V was clipped by 1 base and J by 2 bases, with 12 bases between them. Germline-derived CDR1 and CDR2 are MDHEN and SYDVKM. CDR3 sequence reads: CASSLLIGATYEQYF. Here the CDR3 DNA reads TGTGCCAGCAGTTTATTGATAGGGGCTACCTACGAGCAGTACTTC.

The CDR3 DNA sequence: TGCGCCAGCAGCCAAGTAGGACTAGCGACGCAGTATTTT. Its protein product is CASSQVGLATQYF. The J gene is TRBJ2-3, the V gene TRBV4-1; 9 nucleotides agree with TRBD2. Germline V gene sequence: CDR1 MGHRA, CDR2 YSYEKL. CDR3 length equals 13 residues. Unmatched junction bases numbered 2, after V lost 1 base and J lost 9 bases.

Many counts were recorded for this clonotype. The CDR3 is CSATDLAGVYEQYF. The DNA for the CDR3 is TGCAGTGCTACCGACCTAGCGGGAGTCTACGAGCAGTACTTC. The genes are TRBV20-1 and TRBJ2-7; 10 positions match TRBD2. Germline V gene data show CDR1 as DFQATT and CDR2 as SNEGSKA (reference sequence). The V segment lost 4 bases and the J segment 3 bases; nucleotides outside the gene matches: 6. The CDR3 has 14 amino acids.

In this sample, this clonotype turned up many times. This rearrangement joins TRBV12-3 or TRBV12-4 to TRBJ2-5, with a possible D match to TRBD2 (5 bases). The CDR3 has 13 amino acids. In DNA form, the CDR3 reads TGTGCATCTGCGGGCCAGGACCAAGAGACCCAGTACTTC. Its translation: CASAGQDQETQYF.

This clonotype was seen more than once but under ten times. An end of the junction does not agree with germline; a read error may underlie this. This chain uses TRBV6-2 or TRBV6-3 with TRBJ2-4; the match to TRBD1 covers 9 bases. The CDR3 consists of 15 residues. The germline gives CDR1 MNHEY, CDR2 SVGEGT. This CDR3 is CASRYLGQGENIQYF. The CDR3 coding sequence is TGTGCCAGCAGATACTTGGGACAGGGAGAAAACATTCAGTACTTC.

This clonotype appeared many times. The chain recombines TRBV12-3 or TRBV12-4 with TRBJ2-1; 15 bases are shared with TRBD2. The V gene end was trimmed by 7 bases and the J gene end by 7 bases; junction bases not matched to a gene: 8. The CDR3 sequence is 16 residues long. The CDR3 region is CASNNQGTSGRNEQFF. In DNA form, the CDR3 reads TGTGCCAGCAACAATCAAGGGACTAGCGGGAGGAATGAGCAGTTCTTC.

This clonotype was counted a few times. V gene TRBV6-1 combines with J gene TRBJ1-6; D is undetermined. The CDR3 runs to 15 residues. Germline-derived CDR1 and CDR2 are MNHNS and SASEGT. The V gene lost 2 bases and the J gene lost 8 bases, with 13 bases spanning the gap. For the CDR3, the DNA is TGTGCCAGCAGTGAATGGGGAACGGGTTATTCACCCCTCCACTTT. Residues: CASSEWGTGYSPLHF.

This clonotype was counted ten times or more. The chain couples TRBV11-2 to TRBJ2-5; possible D gene TRBD2, 6 bases. Trimming left V 2 bases short and J 0 bases short, with 13 bases between. Germline-derived CDR1 and CDR2 are SGHAT and FQNNGV. CDR3 length: 16 residues. The CDR3 spells CASSLINGGYQETQYF. The CDR3 nucleotides are TGTGCCAGCAGCTTAATTAACGGAGGGTACCAAGAGACCCAGTACTTC.

This clonotype was counted ten times or more. The rearrangement joins TRBV5-1 to TRBJ1-1, with 7 bases fitting TRBD1. The CDR3 runs 12 residues. Trimming cost V 3 bases and J 4 bases; bases outside gene matches: 0. Germline CDR1 is SGHRS and CDR2 is YFSETQ. The CDR3 nucleotides read TGCGCCAGCAGCTGGGACAGCACTGAAGCTTTCTTT. Its translation is CASSWDSTEAFF.

Ten or more counts support this clonotype. The V call is TRBV20-1, the J call TRBJ2-3, with 8 bases identical to TRBD2. Germline lookup yields CDR1 DFQATT and CDR2 SNEGSKA (reference sequence). Trimming at V came to 4 bases and at J to 2 bases, leaving 14 bases not matched to a gene. The length of the CDR3 is 17 residues. The CDR3 region has the DNA TGCAGTGCTAATCAACCGGGACTAGAGGATTCCACAGATACGCAGTATTTT. This gives the protein CSANQPGLEDSTDTQYF.

This clonotype was picked up many times. The rearrangement links TRBV20-1 to TRBJ2-7, with TRBD1 identical over 7 bases. V lost 5 bases, J lost 6 bases, and 4 bases stayed unmatched. The CDR3 is made up of 11 amino acids. Germline loops: CDR1 DFQATT, CDR2 SNEGSKA (reference sequence). The CDR3 loop is CSALWDSEQYF. The DNA for the CDR3 is TGCAGTGCTCTCTGGGACAGCGAGCAGTACTTC.

This clonotype was recorded many times. V gene TRBV2 combines with J gene TRBJ2-3, with 9 nucleotides matching TRBD2. CDR1 is SNHLY, CDR2 FYNNEI, per germline. CDR3 length: 14 amino acids. The V gene end was trimmed by 7 bases and the J gene end by 4 bases; junction bases not matched to a gene: 6. CDR3 protein: CASTLGTSPDTQYF. The CDR3 nucleotides read TGTGCCAGCACCCTTGGGACTAGCCCAGATACGCAGTATTTT. The variable domain in full, completed from reference TRBV2 and TRBJ2-3, reads EPEVTQTPSHQVTQMGQEVILRCVPISNHLYFYWYRQILGQKVEFLVSFYNNEISEKSEIFDDQFSVERPDGSNFTLKIRSTKLEDSAMYFCASTLGTSPDTQYFGPGTRLTVL.

This clonotype was observed many times. The chain carries TRBV6-2 or TRBV6-3 and TRBJ2-2, with 9 bases matching TRBD2. V dropped 7 bases and J dropped 4; count of bases not matched to a gene: 16. The CDR3 is made up of 18 amino acids. Germline assignment: CDR1 MNHEY and CDR2 SVGEGT. CDR3 bases: TGTGCCAGCATGAGGAGGGGCGGGAGGGCCCTCGTCACCGGGGAGCTGTTTTTT. The encoded protein is CASMRRGGRALVTGELFF.

The table lists this clonotype with many counts. This chain connects TRBV2 to TRBJ1-6; D not resolved. Trimming shortened V by 6 bases and J by 8 bases, and 20 bases separated the two germline ends. The CDR3 is 16 amino acids. Germline CDR1 and CDR2: SNHLY and FYNNEI. CDR3 sequence: CASRRKWNAIDSPLHF. The DNA for the CDR3 is TGTGCCAGCAGGAGGAAATGGAACGCAATAGATTCACCCCTCCACTTT.

As for this clonotype: Lacking the conserved final phenylalanine or tryptophan, this CDR3 likely reflects a read error. This chain connects TRBV11-1 to TRBJ2-1; no clear D. V lost 4 bases and J 13 bases, leaving 11 bases between the germline ends. This CDR3 contains 11 residues. Germline V gene sequence: CDR1 SGHAT, CDR2 FQDESV (reference sequence). In DNA, the CDR3 is TGTGCCAGCAGCTCCCGTGAGACCCAGTTCTTG. This codes for CASSSRETQFL.